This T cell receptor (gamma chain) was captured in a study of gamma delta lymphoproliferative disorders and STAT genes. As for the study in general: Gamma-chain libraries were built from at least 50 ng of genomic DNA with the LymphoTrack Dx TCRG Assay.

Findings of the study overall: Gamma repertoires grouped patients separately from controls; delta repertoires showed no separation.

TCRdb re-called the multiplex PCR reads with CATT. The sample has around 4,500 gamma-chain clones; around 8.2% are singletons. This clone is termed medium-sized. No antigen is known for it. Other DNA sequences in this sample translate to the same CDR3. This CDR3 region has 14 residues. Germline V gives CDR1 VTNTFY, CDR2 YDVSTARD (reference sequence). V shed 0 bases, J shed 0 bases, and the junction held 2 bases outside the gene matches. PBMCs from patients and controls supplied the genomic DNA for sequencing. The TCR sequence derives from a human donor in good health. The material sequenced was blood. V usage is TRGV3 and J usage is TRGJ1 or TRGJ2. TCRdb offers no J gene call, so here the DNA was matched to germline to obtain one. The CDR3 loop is CATWDRLNYYKKLF. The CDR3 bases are TGTGCCACCTGGGACAGGTTGAATTATTATAAGAAACTCTTT.